The T cell receptor (beta chain) described here comes from a study of T cell responses to AZD1222 COVID-19 vaccine. Study observations and caveats: The donor group comprised mostly white British people and more females; the analysis possibly underestimated clonal diversity.

Worth noting for this clone: Its antigen is undetermined.

Data came from immunoSEQ multiplex PCR; TCRdb stores just in-frame clones and leaves some out. The table records 150,000 to 200,000 clones, over 85% of them present only once. The CDR3 has 13 amino acids. V was clipped by 0 bases and J by 5 bases, with 8 bases between them. Germline CDR1 reads WNHNN; CDR2 reads SYGVQD (reference sequence). The origin of this receptor is an adult in good health. The chain is built from TRBV10-1 and TRBJ2-7; TRBD2 is a possible D gene (5 bases). The sequencing here drew on peripheral blood, taken on day 0 of AZD1222 vaccination. Here the CDR3 reads CASSESHGNEQYF. For the CDR3, the DNA is TGCGCCAGCAGTGAGTCCCACGGGAACGAGCAGTACTTC.